This record covers a single T cell receptor (beta chain). Some clones are missing from TCRdb's copy, which holds only in-frame ones; the method was immunoSEQ multiplex PCR. This table has approximately 300,000 clones, around 89% appearing once. This specimen belongs to a study of blood T cell repertoires in COVID-19. Trimming took 2 bases from V and 4 from J, leaving 12 bases between them. The germline CDR1 and CDR2 sequences are SGDLS and YYNGEE. The CDR3 is made up of 15 amino acids. This chain uses TRBV9 with TRBJ1-4, with D perhaps TRBD1 (6 bases). Sequenced: peripheral blood. The receptor was isolated from a young man with acute or convalescent COVID-19. In nucleotides, the CDR3 is TGTGCCAGCAGCGTCAGACAGGACGTTAATGAAAAACTGTTTTTT. Translation: CASSVRQDVNEKLFF.